The 18 T cell receptor beta chains below were found in one sample sequenced in a study of spatial heterogeneity in lung cancer. MiXCR, applied by TCRdb to the 5' RACE reads, yields one record per CDR3 protein. This sample has about 100,000 distinct CDR3 sequences, with 3.5% to 5% found just once. Whole-study findings and limits: The study found that expanded intratumoral alpha and beta TCR counts tracked tumor mutation counts.

Time point specified: sample taken at primary tumor resection. Antigens for these TCRs are unknown. The source was lung tumor tissue, collected at surgery. The receptors here all came from a male donor with early-stage non-small cell lung cancer.

This clonotype was observed many times. CDR3 in amino acids: CASSELGSGDEQYF. The CDR3 DNA is TGTGCCAGCAGTGAACTCGGGAGTGGTGACGAGCAGTACTTC. The V call is TRBV6-1, the J call TRBJ2-7, with D possibly being TRBD2 (6 bases). CDR3 length: 14 amino acids. Germline V CDR1 and CDR2: MNHNS, SASEGT. Trimming left V 2 bases short and J 5 bases short, with 13 bases between.

This clonotype has at least ten counts. The CDR3 here is CASHGRSEETQYF. The CDR3 DNA reads TGTGCCTCTCACGGGAGGTCGGAAGAGACCCAGTACTTC. This chain connects TRBV27 to TRBJ2-5; the match to TRBD2 covers 7 bases. The CDR3 is 13 residues long. Looked up from germline, CDR1 is MNHEY and CDR2 is SMNVEV (reference sequence). The J segment lost 3 bases and the V segment lost 11 bases, leaving 9 bases of the junction unmatched.

Ten or more counts support this clonotype. CDR3 DNA: TGTGCCAGCAGCTTAGGGGACAGCTTTAACTATGGCTACACCTTC. Amino acids: CASSLGDSFNYGYTF. The chain joins TRBV13 to TRBJ1-2; TRBD1 might be the D (6 bases). Between the trimmed V and J ends, which lost 0 bases and 1 base, there was a span of 9 bases. Germline CDR1 reads PRHDT; CDR2 reads FYEKMQ (reference sequence). This CDR3 region has 15 residues.

This clonotype showed up many times. This sequence joins TRBV4-1 and TRBJ2-1; D may be TRBD2 (6 bases). V was cut by 4 bases and J by 0 bases, with 16 bases left in between. The CDR3 spans 17 residues. Germline CDR1 MGHRA, CDR2 YSYEKL. As DNA, the CDR3 is TGCGCCAGCAGCCGAGTGGTATTAGCGGCCTCCTACAATGAGCAGTTCTTC. It translates to CASSRVVLAASYNEQFF.

This clonotype was detected ten times or more. The chain links TRBV5-5 to TRBJ1-4; D not certain. The CDR3 has 16 residues. Germline V CDR1 and CDR2: SGHKS, YYEKEE (reference sequence). Trimming took off 4 bases at V and 7 bases at J, with 20 bases between the two ends. The CDR3 loop reads CASSITPSVGGEKLFF. The DNA for the CDR3 is TGTGCCAGCAGCATCACGCCCTCGGTGGGAGGTGAAAAACTGTTTTTT.

There are a few counts of this clonotype. The V gene is TRBV25-1, the J gene TRBJ2-5, with 11 bases identical to TRBD2. The J segment lost 7 bases and the V segment lost 3 bases, leaving 4 bases of the junction unmatched. The germline CDR1 and CDR2 sequences are MGHDK and SYGVNS. The CDR3 is made up of 14 amino acids. CDR3 loop: CASSDTSGGGTQYF. The CDR3 DNA follows: TGTGCCAGCAGTGATACTAGCGGGGGAGGGACCCAGTACTTC. The variable domain in full, completed from reference TRBV25-1 and TRBJ2-5, reads EADIYQTPRYLVIGTGKKITLECSQTMGHDKMYWYQQDPGMELHLIHYSYGVNSTEKGDLSSESTVSRIRTEHFPLTLESARPSHTSQYLCASSDTSGGGTQYFGPGTRLLVL.

This clonotype has at least ten counts. The chain combines TRBV6-9 with TRBJ1-1; D gene uncertain. CDR1 and CDR2 (germline): MNHGY, SVAAGI. The CDR3 is 10 amino acids. V lost 9 bases and J lost 2, with 4 bases in between. DNA of the CDR3: TGTGCCAGTTACAACACTGAAGCTTTCTTT. It specifies CASYNTEAFF.

This clonotype was detected many times. The CDR3 reads CASALTVTDTQYF. In DNA, the CDR3 is TGTGCCAGTGCCCTGACAGTCACAGATACGCAGTATTTT. V and J are TRBV6-1 and TRBJ2-3; D perhaps matches TRBD1 (5 bases). Germline CDR1 is MNHNS and CDR2 is SASEGT. Trimming took 9 bases from V and 2 from J, leaving 12 bases between them. This CDR3 is built from 13 residues.

This chain connects TRBV6-1 to TRBJ1-2; the D is unclear. V gave up 9 bases and J gave up 4 bases, with 9 bases separating them. The CDR3 spans 11 residues. Germline CDR1 and CDR2: MNHNS and SASEGT. This CDR3 reads CASEWTYGYTF. The CDR3 DNA reads as TGTGCCAGTGAATGGACCTATGGCTACACCTTC.

This clonotype was seen at least ten times. The rearrangement joins TRBV12-3 or TRBV12-4 to TRBJ1-1, with TRBD1 as a possible D gene (6 bases). V was trimmed by 5 bases and J by 5 bases, leaving 15 bases between them. This CDR3 has 14 residues. CDR3 DNA: TGTGCCAGCAGTCCCCACAGGGTTGGAACTGAAGCTTTCTTT. It translates to CASSPHRVGTEAFF.

This clonotype was recorded many times. The chain joins TRBV28 to TRBJ1-2, with 7 bases matching TRBD1. The CDR3 length is 16 residues. The trim removed 5 bases at V and 6 bases at J, leaving 15 bases unmatched. CDR1 is MDHEN and CDR2 is SYDVKM in the germline V gene. The CDR3 sequence: CASSPALDRVGHGYTF. CDR3 sequence (DNA): TGTGCCAGCAGTCCAGCCCTTGACAGGGTAGGTCATGGCTACACCTTC.

This clonotype was detected only a few times. The rearrangement links TRBV3-1 to TRBJ1-1, with 7 bases lining up with TRBD1. This CDR3 has 15 residues. V lost 3 bases, J lost 0 bases, and 4 bases stayed unmatched. Germline CDR1 reads LGHDT; CDR2 reads YNNKEL (reference sequence). CDR3 coding DNA: TGTGCCAGCAGCCACCGGGACAGATTGAACACTGAAGCTTTCTTT. The encoded protein is CASSHRDRLNTEAFF.

This clonotype has at least ten counts. The chain has TRBV11-2 and TRBJ2-7; 10 positions agree with TRBD1. Germline V lookup: CDR1 SGHAT, CDR2 FQNNGV. With 7 bases clipped from V and 3 bases from J, the junction kept 6 bases outside the gene matches. CDR3 length: 14 residues. CDR3 amino acids: CASKRDRGIYEQYF. The CDR3 DNA reads TGTGCCAGCAAGCGGGACAGGGGAATCTACGAGCAGTACTTC.

This clonotype was picked up many times. This chain connects TRBV4-1 to TRBJ1-2, with D uncertain. V lost 0 bases, J lost 7 bases, and 15 bases lay in between. The germline gives CDR1 MGHRA, CDR2 YSYEKL. This CDR3 spans 15 amino acids. This CDR3 is CASSQDTSARFGYTF. The CDR3 DNA reads TGCGCCAGCAGCCAAGACACGAGCGCAAGGTTTGGCTACACCTTC.

The sample holds many counts of this clonotype. J is TRBJ2-7 and V is TRBV29-1, with TRBD1 identical over 9 bases. V was clipped by 7 bases and J by 3 bases; unmatched bases: 4. This CDR3 spans 12 amino acids. Per the germline V gene, CDR1 is SQVTM and CDR2 is ANQGSEA. The CDR3 DNA follows: TGCAGCGCAACAGGGGGCGGCTACGAGCAGTACTTC. Its translation is CSATGGGYEQYF.

This clonotype has just a few counts. CDR3 DNA sequence: TGCGCCAGCAGCCAAGTAGGGGGGAGGCCGAACACCGGGGAGCTGTTTTTT. Translating it yields CASSQVGGRPNTGELFF. The chain joins TRBV4-1 to TRBJ2-2, with D perhaps TRBD1 or TRBD2 (6 bases each). V gave up 1 base and J gave up 0 bases, with 12 bases separating them. This CDR3 region has 17 residues. Germline-derived CDR1 and CDR2 are MGHRA and YSYEKL.

This clonotype has more than one count but fewer than ten. The V call is TRBV28, the J call TRBJ2-7, with TRBD2 identical over 10 bases. The V gene's germline CDR1 is MDHEN and CDR2 SYDVKM. The ends lost 6 bases at V and 7 bases at J; junction bases unmatched: 6. The CDR3 totals 13 residues. This chain's CDR3 is CASRGGTSEEQYF. CDR3 in DNA: TGTGCCAGCAGAGGGGGGACTAGCGAGGAGCAGTACTTC.

In its sample, this clonotype was seen many times. The gene calls are TRBV27 and TRBJ2-7; no firm D call. V gave up 5 bases and J gave up 5 bases, with 13 bases separating them. Per germline, CDR1 MNHEY and CDR2 SMNVEV (reference sequence). The CDR3 is made up of 13 amino acids. The CDR3 DNA is TGTGCCAGCAGTCCTTCAGGCCTCGACGAGCAGTACTTC. As protein: CASSPSGLDEQYF.